The 12 T cell receptor beta chains presented below share a single source sample, sequenced in a study of post-analysis software for immune sequencing data (dated by TCRdb to between 2014 and 2017). These receptors have no identified antigens. Library construction relied on PCR. The sample was run on an Illumina HiSeq 2500. Unique molecular identifiers were incorporated into TCR beta cDNA libraries to reduce PCR and sequencing biases. The public reads were reanalyzed by TCRdb: fastp trimming at Q25, MiXCR alignment, in-frame beta chains only. Rows matching on CDR3 protein sequence are summarized as one entry with the most common DNA and genes. Present in this sample are some 690,000 distinct CDR3 sequences, approximately 59% of which were seen just once. The ten top clones hold roughly 10% of the sample. The research as a whole found: About five TRBV segments, including TRBV5-6, TRBV5-1 and TRBV20-1, were significantly more frequent in patients than controls.

Sequencing was done on a sample of blood. The receptors derive from a girl aged 2-15 years with multiple sclerosis.

This clonotype has a handful of counts. The chain recombines TRBV29-1 with TRBJ2-7, with 8 bases that match TRBD1. The CDR3 runs 18 residues. The junction had 15 bases not matched to a gene; V was cut back by 0 bases and J by 2 bases. Germline values: CDR1 SQVTM, CDR2 ANQGSEA. The CDR3 DNA reads TGCAGCGTTGAAGATGGGGAGGTCGGACAGGGAAGGACCTACGAGCAGTACTTC. Its protein product is CSVEDGEVGQGRTYEQYF.

The chain links TRBV7-8 to TRBJ2-1; 14 bases align to TRBD2. CDR1 is SGHVS and CDR2 is FQNEAQ in the germline V gene. With 7 bases clipped from V and 8 bases from J, the junction kept 10 bases outside the gene matches. The CDR3 totals 16 residues. CDR3 DNA: TGTGCCAGCACCGGGACTAGCGGGAGAGATGGGGATGAGCAGTTCTTC. Its translation is CASTGTSGRDGDEQFF.

With respect to this clonotype: A junction boundary mismatches the germline segment, possibly from a read error. The chain joins TRBV6-5 to TRBJ1-2; D gene unclear. Germline values: CDR1 MNHEY, CDR2 SVGAGI. This CDR3 is built from 16 residues. CDR3 nucleotide sequence: TGTGCTAGCAGTCCCCTTTATCTCGGGCCCGATGTTGGCTACACCTTC. Its protein product is CASSPLYLGPDVGYTF.

This rearrangement joins TRBV6-4 to TRBJ1-1, with TRBD1 matching over 8 bases. Trimming removed 6 bases from V and 1 base from J; junction bases left unmatched: 4. The CDR3 spans 14 residues. Germline V gene sequence: CDR1 MRHNA, CDR2 SNTAGT. The CDR3 nucleotides read TGTGCCAGCAGGTCGGGACAGGAGAACACTGAAGCTTTCTTT. Translating gives CASRSGQENTEAFF.

This chain uses TRBV4-1 with TRBJ2-1; no firm D call. V was pared by 2 bases and J by 8 bases, with 7 bases between. The germline V gene has CDR1 MGHRA and CDR2 YSYEKL. The CDR3 length is 12 residues. The CDR3 loop is CASSQIVDEQFF. CDR3 nucleotide sequence: TGCGCCAGCAGCCAAATAGTAGATGAGCAGTTCTTC.

This clonotype occurred a few times. The chain links TRBV20-1 to TRBJ1-2; D unclear. The CDR3 runs to 11 residues. The V gene's germline CDR1 is DFQATT and CDR2 SNEGSKA (reference sequence). The germline V and J ends were trimmed by 2 bases and 2 bases, with 3 bases remaining between them. CDR3 nucleotide sequence: TGCAGTGCTAGATCCAACTATGGCTACACCTTC. This encodes CSARSNYGYTF.

V usage is TRBV29-1 and J usage is TRBJ2-5, with D perhaps matching TRBD1 (6 bases). Per germline, CDR1 SQVTM and CDR2 ANQGSEA. V lost 7 bases to trimming and J lost 5 bases, with 17 bases between them. The CDR3 length is 13 residues. CDR3 sequence (DNA): TGCAGCGCGGGAAACAGGGCGCCGGAGACCCAGTACTTC. Encoded protein: CSAGNRAPETQYF.

This chain links TRBV6-2 or TRBV6-3 with TRBJ2-1; D may correspond to TRBD1 or TRBD2 (5 bases each). V was clipped by 5 bases and J by 9 bases, with 17 bases between them. The germline V gene encodes CDR1 MNHEY and CDR2 SVGEGT. The length of the CDR3 is 14 residues. As DNA, the CDR3 is TGTGCCAGCAGTCCCAACTCTCTGAGGGGTGAGCAGTTCTTC. This gives the protein CASSPNSLRGEQFF.

This sequence joins TRBV11-1 and TRBJ2-4, with TRBD1 identical over 10 bases. Germline CDR1 SGHAT, CDR2 FQDESV (reference sequence). Unmatched junction bases numbered 15, after V lost 3 bases and J lost 13 bases. This CDR3 is 16 amino acids long. CDR3 in DNA: TGTGCCAGCAGCTTGGGACAGGGGTCTAGTTACAATGAGCAGTACTTC. Amino acid sequence: CASSLGQGSSYNEQYF.

The chain joins TRBV11-2 to TRBJ2-5; no firm D call. The germline V gene encodes CDR1 SGHAT and CDR2 FQNNGV. Between the trimmed V and J ends, which lost 3 bases and 0 bases, there was a span of 23 bases. The CDR3 is 19 residues long. The CDR3 protein is CASSFPGSAITRYQETQYF. The CDR3 coding sequence is TGTGCCAGCAGCTTCCCCGGCAGCGCCATTACGAGGTACCAAGAGACCCAGTACTTC.

This CDR3 reads CASSPMTGADNEKLFF. The DNA for the CDR3 is TGTGCCAGCAGCCCGATGACAGGGGCGGATAATGAAAAACTGTTTTTT. The gene calls are TRBV12-3 or TRBV12-4 and TRBJ1-4; 8 nucleotides match TRBD1. This CDR3 is built from 16 residues. V lost 6 bases, J lost 4 bases, and 10 bases stayed unmatched.

V usage is TRBV15 and J usage is TRBJ1-1; no clear D. Trimming stripped 2 bases from V and 6 bases from J, with 19 bases between. The CDR3 runs 16 residues. In germline, CDR1 is LNHNV, CDR2 YYDKDF (reference sequence). CDR3 nucleotide sequence: TGTGCCACCAGCAGACCCGGAGGAGGGATTCCGGCTGAAGCTTTCTTT. This translates into CATSRPGGGIPAEAFF. Supplemented by reference TRBV15 and TRBJ1-1, the full variable domain reads DAMVIQNPRYQVTQFGKPVTLSCSQTLNHNVMYWYQQKSSQAPKLLFHYYDKDFNNEADTPDNFQSRRPNTSFCFLDIRSPGLGDTAMYLCATSRPGGGIPAEAFFGQGTRLTVV.